This entry describes one TCR beta chain. Its matching antigen is unknown. The data originate from a study of cytomegalovirus exposure and HLA in healthy donors. Broader study findings: In a later analysis, a missense DCLRE1C variant was linked to TCR beta V- and J-gene trimming.

Use of 60 Vbeta and 13 Jbeta primers characterized the PCR. Clones were read by immunoSEQ multiplex PCR, and TCRdb kept only the in-frame ones, dropping some. The sample records about 150,000 clones, about two thirds being singletons. Whereas donors were nominally healthy upon sampling, unrecorded immune exposures were probable. This sequence originates from a woman in her late teens or twenties in good health and CMV-seronegative. The sample was PBMCs.

CDR3 in amino acids: CASSESRGTGDEKLFF. The CDR3 DNA is TGTGCCAGCAGTGAAAGTCGCGGGACAGGGGATGAAAAACTGTTTTTT. The chain couples TRBV2 to TRBJ1-4; 10 nucleotides match TRBD1. The junction had 6 bases not matched to a gene; V was cut back by 2 bases and J by 6 bases. The CDR3 covers 16 residues. In germline, CDR1 is SNHLY, CDR2 FYNNEI.